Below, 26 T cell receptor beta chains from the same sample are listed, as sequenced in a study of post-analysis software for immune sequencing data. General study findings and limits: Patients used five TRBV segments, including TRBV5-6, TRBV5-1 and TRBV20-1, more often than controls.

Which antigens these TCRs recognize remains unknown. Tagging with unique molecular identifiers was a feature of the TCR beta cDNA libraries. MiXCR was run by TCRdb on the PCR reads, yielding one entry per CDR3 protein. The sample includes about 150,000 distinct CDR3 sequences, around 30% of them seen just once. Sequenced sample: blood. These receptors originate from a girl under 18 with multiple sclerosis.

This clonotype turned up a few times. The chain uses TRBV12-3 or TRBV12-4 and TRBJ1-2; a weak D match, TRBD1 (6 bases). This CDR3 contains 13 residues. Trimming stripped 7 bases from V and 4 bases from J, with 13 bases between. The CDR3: CASTRTESYGYTF. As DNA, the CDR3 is TGTGCCAGCACCCGGACAGAATCCTATGGCTACACCTTC.

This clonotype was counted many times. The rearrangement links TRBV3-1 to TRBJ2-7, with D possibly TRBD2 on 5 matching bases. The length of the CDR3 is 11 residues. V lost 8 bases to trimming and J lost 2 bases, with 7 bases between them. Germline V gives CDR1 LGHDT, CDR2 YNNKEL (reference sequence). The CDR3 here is CASRGTYEQYF. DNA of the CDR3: TGTGCCAGCCGGGGTACCTACGAGCAGTACTTC.

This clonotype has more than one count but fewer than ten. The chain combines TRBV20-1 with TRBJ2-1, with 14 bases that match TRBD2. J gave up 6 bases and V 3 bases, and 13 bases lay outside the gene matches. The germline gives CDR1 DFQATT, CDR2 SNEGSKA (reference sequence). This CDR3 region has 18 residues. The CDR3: CSASRTSGRSWLFNEQFF. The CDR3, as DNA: TGCAGTGCTAGTAGGACTAGCGGGAGGAGTTGGTTGTTCAATGAGCAGTTCTTC.

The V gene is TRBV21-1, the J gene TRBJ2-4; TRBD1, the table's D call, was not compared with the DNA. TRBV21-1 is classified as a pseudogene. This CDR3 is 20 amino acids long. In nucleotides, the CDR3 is TGTGCCAGCAGCAAGCAACCACAGGGAAGAGTCCGCCTAGCCAAAAACATTCAGTACTTC. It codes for CASSKQPQGRVRLAKNIQYF.

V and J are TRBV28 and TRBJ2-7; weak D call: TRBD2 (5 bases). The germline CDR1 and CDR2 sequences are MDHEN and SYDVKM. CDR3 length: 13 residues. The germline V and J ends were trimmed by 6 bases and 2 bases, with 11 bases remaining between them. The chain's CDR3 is CASSSGNTYEQYF. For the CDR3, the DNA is TGTGCCAGCAGCTCCGGGAATACCTACGAGCAGTACTTC.

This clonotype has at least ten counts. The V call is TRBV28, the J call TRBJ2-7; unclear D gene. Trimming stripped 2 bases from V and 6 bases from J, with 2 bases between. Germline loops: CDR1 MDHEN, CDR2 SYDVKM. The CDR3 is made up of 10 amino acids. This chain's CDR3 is CASSLREQYF. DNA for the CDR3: TGTGCCAGCAGTTTACGCGAGCAGTACTTC. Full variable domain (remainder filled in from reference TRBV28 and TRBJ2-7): DVKVTQSSRYLVKRTGEKVFLECVQDMDHENMFWYRQDPGLGLRLIYFSYDVKMKEKGDIPEGYSVSREKKERFSLILESASTNQTSMYLCASSLREQYFGPGTRLTVT.

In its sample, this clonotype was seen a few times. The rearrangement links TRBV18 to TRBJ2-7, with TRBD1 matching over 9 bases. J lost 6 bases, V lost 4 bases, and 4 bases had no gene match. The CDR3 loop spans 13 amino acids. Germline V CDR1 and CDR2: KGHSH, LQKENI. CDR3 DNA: TGTGCCAGCTCACAGGGACAGGGAGGCGAGCAGTACTTC. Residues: CASSQGQGGEQYF. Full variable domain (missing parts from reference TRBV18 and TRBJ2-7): NAGVMQNPRHLVRRRGQEARLRCSPMKGHSHVYWYRQLPEEGLKFMVYLQKENIIDESGMPKERFSAEFPKEGPSILRIQQVVRGDSAAYFCASSQGQGGEQYFGPGTRLTVT.

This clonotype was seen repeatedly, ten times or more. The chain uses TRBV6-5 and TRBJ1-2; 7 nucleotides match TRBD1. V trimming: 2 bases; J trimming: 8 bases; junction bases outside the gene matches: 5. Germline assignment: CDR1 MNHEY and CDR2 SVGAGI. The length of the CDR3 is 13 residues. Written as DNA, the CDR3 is TGTGCCAGCAGTTACGTAAGGGGGCGAGGCTACACCTTC. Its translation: CASSYVRGRGYTF.

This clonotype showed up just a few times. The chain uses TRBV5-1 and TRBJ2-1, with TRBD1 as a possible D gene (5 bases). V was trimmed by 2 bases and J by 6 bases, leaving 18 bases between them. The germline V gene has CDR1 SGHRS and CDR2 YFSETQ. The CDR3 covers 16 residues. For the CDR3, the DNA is TGCGCCAGCAGCTTTTTGCAGCGCCCTCAGGGCAATGAGCAGTTCTTC. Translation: CASSFLQRPQGNEQFF.

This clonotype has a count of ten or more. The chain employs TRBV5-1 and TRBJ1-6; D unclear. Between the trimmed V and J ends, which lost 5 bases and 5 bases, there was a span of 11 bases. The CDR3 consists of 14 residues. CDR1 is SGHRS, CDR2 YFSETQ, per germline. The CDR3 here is CASREPPNNSPLHF. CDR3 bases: TGCGCCAGCAGGGAGCCTCCAAATAATTCACCCCTCCACTTT.

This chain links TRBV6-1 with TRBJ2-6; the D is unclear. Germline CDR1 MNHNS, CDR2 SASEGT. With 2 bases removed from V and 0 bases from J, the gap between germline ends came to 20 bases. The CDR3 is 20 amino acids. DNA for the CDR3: TGTGCCAGCAGTGAATTGGATTGGACGTCGGATTTCTCTGGGGCCAACGTCCTGACTTTC. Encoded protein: CASSELDWTSDFSGANVLTF.

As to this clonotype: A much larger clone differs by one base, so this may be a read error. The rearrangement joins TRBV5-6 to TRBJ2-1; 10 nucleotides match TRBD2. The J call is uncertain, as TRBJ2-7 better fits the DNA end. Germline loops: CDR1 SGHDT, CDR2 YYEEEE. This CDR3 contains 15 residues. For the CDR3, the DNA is TGTGCCAGCAGCCTCGGGACTAGCGAATACAATGAGCAGTACTTC. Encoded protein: CASSLGTSEYNEQYF.

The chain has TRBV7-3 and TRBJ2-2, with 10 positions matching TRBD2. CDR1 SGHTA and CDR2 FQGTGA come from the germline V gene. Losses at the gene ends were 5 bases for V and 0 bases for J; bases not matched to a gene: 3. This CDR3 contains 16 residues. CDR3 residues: CASSPTSGANTGELFF. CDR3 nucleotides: TGTGCCAGCAGCCCAACTAGCGGGGCGAACACCGGGGAGCTGTTTTTT.

The CDR3: CSARDLTPSGRGISYNEQFF. The CDR3 DNA follows: TGCAGTGCTAGAGACCTTACCCCTAGCGGGAGAGGAATCTCCTACAATGAGCAGTTCTTC. The chain has TRBV20-1 and TRBJ2-1; 10 bases are a match to TRBD2. The CDR3 covers 20 residues. J was trimmed by 0 bases and V by 0 bases; bases with no gene match: 14. Germline V CDR1 and CDR2: DFQATT, SNEGSKA (reference sequence).

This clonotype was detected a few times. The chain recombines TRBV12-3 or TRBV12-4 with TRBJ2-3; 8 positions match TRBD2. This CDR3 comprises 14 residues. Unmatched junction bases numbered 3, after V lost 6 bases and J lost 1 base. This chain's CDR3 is CASRVTSGTDTQYF. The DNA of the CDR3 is TGTGCCAGCAGGGTGACTAGCGGCACAGATACGCAGTATTTT.

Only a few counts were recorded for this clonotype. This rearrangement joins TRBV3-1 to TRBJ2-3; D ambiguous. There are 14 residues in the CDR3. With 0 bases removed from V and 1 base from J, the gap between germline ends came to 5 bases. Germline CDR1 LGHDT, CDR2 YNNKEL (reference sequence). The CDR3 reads CASSQDAGTDTQYF. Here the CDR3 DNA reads TGTGCCAGCAGCCAAGATGCGGGCACAGATACGCAGTATTTT.

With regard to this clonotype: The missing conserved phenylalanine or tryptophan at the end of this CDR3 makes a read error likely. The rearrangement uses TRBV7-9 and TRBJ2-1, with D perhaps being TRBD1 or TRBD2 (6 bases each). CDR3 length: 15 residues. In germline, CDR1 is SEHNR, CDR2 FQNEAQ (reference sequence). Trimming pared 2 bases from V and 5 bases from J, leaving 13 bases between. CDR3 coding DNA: TGTGCCAGCAGCTTATCGGGGGCAGTAGACAATGAGCAGTTCGTC. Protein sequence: CASSLSGAVDNEQFV.

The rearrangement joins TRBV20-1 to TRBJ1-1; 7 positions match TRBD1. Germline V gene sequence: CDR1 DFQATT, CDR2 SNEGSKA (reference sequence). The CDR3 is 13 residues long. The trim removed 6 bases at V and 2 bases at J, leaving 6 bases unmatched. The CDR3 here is CSARQGVNTEAFF. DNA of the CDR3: TGCAGTGCGCGGCAGGGGGTTAACACTGAAGCTTTCTTT.

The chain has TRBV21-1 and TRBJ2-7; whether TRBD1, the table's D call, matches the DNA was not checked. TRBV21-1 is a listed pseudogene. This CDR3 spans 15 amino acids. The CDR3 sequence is CASSKALPGNHEQYF. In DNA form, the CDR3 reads TGTGCCAGCAGCAAAGCGCTTCCGGGGAACCACGAGCAGTACTTC.

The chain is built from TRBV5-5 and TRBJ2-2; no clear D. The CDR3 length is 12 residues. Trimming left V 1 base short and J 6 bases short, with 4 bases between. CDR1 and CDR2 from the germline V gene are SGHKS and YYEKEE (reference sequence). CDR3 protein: CASSLRPGELFF. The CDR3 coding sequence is TGTGCCAGCAGCTTGCGCCCCGGGGAGCTGTTTTTT.

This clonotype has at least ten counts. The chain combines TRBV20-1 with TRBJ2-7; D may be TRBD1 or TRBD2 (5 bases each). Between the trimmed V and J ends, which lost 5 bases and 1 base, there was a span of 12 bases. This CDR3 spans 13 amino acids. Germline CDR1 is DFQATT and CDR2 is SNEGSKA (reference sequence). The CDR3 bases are TGCAGTGCTCCGGGACGTCTGTCCTACGAGCAGTACTTC. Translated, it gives CSAPGRLSYEQYF.

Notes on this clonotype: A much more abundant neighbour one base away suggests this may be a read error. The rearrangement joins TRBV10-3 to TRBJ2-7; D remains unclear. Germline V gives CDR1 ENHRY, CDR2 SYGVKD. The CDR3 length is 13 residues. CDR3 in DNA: TGTGCCATCTCAAACCTTACCTCCTACGAGCAGCACTTC. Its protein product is CAISNLTSYEQHF.

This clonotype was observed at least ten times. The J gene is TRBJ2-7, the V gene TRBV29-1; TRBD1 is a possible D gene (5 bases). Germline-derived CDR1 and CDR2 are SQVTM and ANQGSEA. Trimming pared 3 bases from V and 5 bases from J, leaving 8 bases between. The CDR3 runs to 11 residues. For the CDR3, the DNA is TGCAGCGTTGATGTAGGGGACGAGCAGTACTTC. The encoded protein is CSVDVGDEQYF.

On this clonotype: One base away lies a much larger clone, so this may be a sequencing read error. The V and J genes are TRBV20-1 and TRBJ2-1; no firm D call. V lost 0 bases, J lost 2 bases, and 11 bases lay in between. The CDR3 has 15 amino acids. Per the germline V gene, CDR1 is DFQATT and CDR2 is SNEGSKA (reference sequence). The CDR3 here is CSARDPIGPYNEQFF. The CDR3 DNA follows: TGCAGTGCTAGAGATCCCATAGGCCCCTACAATGAGCAGTTCTTC.

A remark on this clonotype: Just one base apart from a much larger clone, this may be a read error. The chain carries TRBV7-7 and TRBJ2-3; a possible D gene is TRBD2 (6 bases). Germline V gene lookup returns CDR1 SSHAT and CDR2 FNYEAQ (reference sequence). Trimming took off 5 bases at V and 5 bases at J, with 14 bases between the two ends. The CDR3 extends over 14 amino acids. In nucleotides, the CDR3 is TGTGCCAGCAGCCCCGCGGGGAGCGGAGATACGCAGTATTTT. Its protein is CASSPAGSGDTQYF.

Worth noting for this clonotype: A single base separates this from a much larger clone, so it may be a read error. Here the CDR3 reads CVSSFGQGGYEQYF. CDR3 DNA sequence: TGCGTCAGCAGCTTCGGGCAGGGAGGCTACGAGCAGTACTTC. The rearrangement links TRBV5-1 to TRBJ2-7; the D gene is possibly TRBD2 (6 bases). CDR1 SGHRS and CDR2 YFSETQ come from the germline V gene. CDR3 size: 14 residues.